The next 9 T cell receptor beta chains were all read from a single sample in a study of spatial heterogeneity in lung cancer. TCRdb reprocessed the 5' RACE reads with MiXCR, giving one entry per CDR3 protein. The table has about 82,000 distinct CDR3 sequences, about 12% seen once. Time point here: sample taken at primary tumor resection. Tumor, nontumor lung or frozen PBMC supplied whole RNA that was sequenced unsorted. Sequences were derived from PBMCs, sampled at surgery. The receptors here all came from a male donor with early-stage non-small cell lung cancer.

This clonotype was counted only a few times. This rearrangement joins TRBV27 to TRBJ2-3; the D is unclear. This CDR3 spans 10 amino acids. Deletions cut 9 bases from V and 6 bases from J, with 7 bases between. The germline V gene encodes CDR1 MNHEY and CDR2 SMNVEV (reference sequence). The DNA for the CDR3 is TGTGCCAGAGGTGGGGATACGCAGTATTTT. This encodes CARGGDTQYF.

This clonotype came up a few times. This chain connects TRBV6-5 to TRBJ2-7; D is unclear. Trimming stripped 7 bases from V and 6 bases from J, with 16 bases between. Germline V gene lookup returns CDR1 MNHEY and CDR2 SVGAGI. This CDR3 is built from 13 residues. The CDR3 DNA reads TGTGCCAGCACTGTACTTGGAAGTCGCGAGCAGTACTTC. It codes for CASTVLGSREQYF.

The chain uses TRBV7-9 and TRBJ2-7; no firm D call. The V end was cut by 2 bases, the J end by 3 bases, with 11 bases between. The CDR3 covers 14 residues. The germline gives CDR1 SEHNR, CDR2 FQNEAQ (reference sequence). The CDR3 region has the DNA TGTGCCAGCAGCTTATCGTCTGCCCTCTACGAGCAGTACTTC. The encoded protein is CASSLSSALYEQYF.

The sample holds one count of this clonotype. The chain joins TRBV29-1 to TRBJ2-3, with 9 bases fitting TRBD1. Germline CDR1 SQVTM, CDR2 ANQGSEA. The CDR3 loop spans 14 amino acids. J gave up 4 bases and V 8 bases, and 10 bases lay outside the gene matches. As DNA, the CDR3 is TGCAGCTCCTTGGACAGGGGTTTTTCAGATACGCAGTATTTT. This sequence encodes CSSLDRGFSDTQYF.

The rearrangement joins TRBV29-1 to TRBJ2-2; TRBD2 agrees at 8 bases. The CDR3 extends over 15 amino acids. In germline, CDR1 is SQVTM, CDR2 ANQGSEA. V was clipped by 5 bases and J by 1 base; unmatched bases: 6. CDR3 sequence (DNA): TGCAGCGTTTCCTCCGGGGGGGGGAACACCGGGGAGCTGTTTTTT. It codes for CSVSSGGGNTGELFF.

This chain links TRBV3-1 with TRBJ1-1, with TRBD1 as a possible D gene (6 bases). The V end was cut by 4 bases, the J end by 4 bases, with 13 bases between. The CDR3 spans 14 residues. The germline V gene encodes CDR1 LGHDT and CDR2 YNNKEL (reference sequence). The CDR3 region is CASSRQDLGTEAFF. The CDR3 coding sequence is TGTGCCAGCAGCCGACAGGATTTGGGCACTGAAGCTTTCTTT.

The V gene is TRBV19, the J gene TRBJ1-4, with D maybe TRBD1 (5 bases). The V and J ends lost 9 bases and 4 bases respectively, with 15 bases between them. CDR3 length: 14 amino acids. CDR1 LNHDA and CDR2 SQIVND come from the germline V gene (reference sequence). The CDR3 region is CASKRTTGNEKLFF. The DNA of the CDR3 is TGTGCCAGCAAAAGGACAACCGGTAATGAAAAACTGTTTTTT.

This clonotype was detected ten times or more. The chain uses TRBV14 and TRBJ1-1, with D uncertain. CDR3 length: 16 residues. The germline gives CDR1 SGHDN, CDR2 FVKESK. Trimming removed 0 bases at V and 0 bases at J, with 11 bases between. The CDR3 nucleotides read TGTGCCAGCAGCCAAGATGGACGCTGGATGAACACTGAAGCTTTCTTT. It is translated as CASSQDGRWMNTEAFF.

This clonotype appeared many times. V and J are TRBV27 and TRBJ2-5, with TRBD2 identical over 7 bases. CDR3 length: 16 amino acids. V dropped 5 bases and J dropped 4; count of bases not matched to a gene: 13. The germline CDR1 and CDR2 sequences are MNHEY and SMNVEV (reference sequence). CDR3 bases: TGTGCCAGCAGTCCCTTAGCGGGTGGGGAGAGAGAGACCCAGTACTTC. Its protein is CASSPLAGGERETQYF.